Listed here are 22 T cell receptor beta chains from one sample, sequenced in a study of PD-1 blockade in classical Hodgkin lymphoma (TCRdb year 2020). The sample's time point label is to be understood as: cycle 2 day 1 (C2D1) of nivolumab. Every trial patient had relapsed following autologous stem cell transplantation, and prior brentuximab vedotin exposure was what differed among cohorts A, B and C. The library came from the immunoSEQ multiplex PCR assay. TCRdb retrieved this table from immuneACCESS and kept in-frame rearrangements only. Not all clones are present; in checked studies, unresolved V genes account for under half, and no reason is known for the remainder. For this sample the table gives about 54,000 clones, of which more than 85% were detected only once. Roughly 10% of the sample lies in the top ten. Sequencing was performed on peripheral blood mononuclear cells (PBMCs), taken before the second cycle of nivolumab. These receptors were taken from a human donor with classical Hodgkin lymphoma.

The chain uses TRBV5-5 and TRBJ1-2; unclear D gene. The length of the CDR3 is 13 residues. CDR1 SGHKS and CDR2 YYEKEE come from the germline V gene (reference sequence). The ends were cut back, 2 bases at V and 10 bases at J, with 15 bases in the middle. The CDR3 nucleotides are TGTGCCAGCAGCTTTATTCCGGGTGGTGACTACACCTTC. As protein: CASSFIPGGDYTF. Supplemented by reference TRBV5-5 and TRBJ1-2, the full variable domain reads DAGVTQSPTHLIKTRGQQVTLRCSPISGHKSVSWYQQVLGQGPQFIFQYYEKEERGRGNFPDRFSARQFPNYSSELNVNALLLGDSALYLCASSFIPGGDYTFGSGTRLTVV.

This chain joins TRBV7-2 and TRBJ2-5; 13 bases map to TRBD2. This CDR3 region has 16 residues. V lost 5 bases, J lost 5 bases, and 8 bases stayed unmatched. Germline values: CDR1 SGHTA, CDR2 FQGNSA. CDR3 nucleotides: TGTGCCAGCAGCCCCGCCGGACTAGCGGGAGTTGAGACCCAGTACTTC. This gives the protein CASSPAGLAGVETQYF.

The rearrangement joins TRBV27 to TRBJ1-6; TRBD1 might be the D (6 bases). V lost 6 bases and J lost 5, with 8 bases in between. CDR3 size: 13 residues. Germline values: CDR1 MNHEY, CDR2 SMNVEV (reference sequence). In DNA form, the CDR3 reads TGTGCCAGCAGCGGGACAAATAATTCACCCCTCCACTTT. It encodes CASSGTNNSPLHF.

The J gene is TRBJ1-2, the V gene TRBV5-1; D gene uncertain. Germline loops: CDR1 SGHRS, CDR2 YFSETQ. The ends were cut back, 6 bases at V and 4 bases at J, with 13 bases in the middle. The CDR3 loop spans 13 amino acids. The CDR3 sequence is CASTPENPYGYTF. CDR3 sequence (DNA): TGCGCCAGCACCCCAGAGAACCCCTATGGCTACACCTTC.

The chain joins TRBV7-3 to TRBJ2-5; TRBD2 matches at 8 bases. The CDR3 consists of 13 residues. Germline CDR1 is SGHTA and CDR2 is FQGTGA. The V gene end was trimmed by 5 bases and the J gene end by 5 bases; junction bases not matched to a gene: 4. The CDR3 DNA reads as TGTGCCAGCAGCCCACCTAGCGGGGAGACCCAGTACTTC. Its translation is CASSPPSGETQYF. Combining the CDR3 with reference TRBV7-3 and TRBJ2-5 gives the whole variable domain GAGVSQTPSNKVTEKGKYVELRCDPISGHTALYWYRQSLGQGPEFLIYFQGTGAADDSGLPNDRFFAVRPEGSVSTLKIQRTERGDSAVYLCASSPPSGETQYFGPGTRLLVL.

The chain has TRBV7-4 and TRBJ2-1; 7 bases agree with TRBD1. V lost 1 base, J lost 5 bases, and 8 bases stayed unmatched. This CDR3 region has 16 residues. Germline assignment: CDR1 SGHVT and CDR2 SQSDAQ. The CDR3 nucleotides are TGTGCCAGCAGCTTAGGTGTCGGACAGGCGAACAATGAGCAGTTCTTC. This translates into CASSLGVGQANNEQFF.

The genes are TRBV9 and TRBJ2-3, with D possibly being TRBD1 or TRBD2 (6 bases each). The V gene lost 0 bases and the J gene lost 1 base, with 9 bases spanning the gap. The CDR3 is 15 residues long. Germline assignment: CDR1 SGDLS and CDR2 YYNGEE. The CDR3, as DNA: TGTGCCAGCAGCGTAGGGGGGGCTGGCACAGATACGCAGTATTTT. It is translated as CASSVGGAGTDTQYF.

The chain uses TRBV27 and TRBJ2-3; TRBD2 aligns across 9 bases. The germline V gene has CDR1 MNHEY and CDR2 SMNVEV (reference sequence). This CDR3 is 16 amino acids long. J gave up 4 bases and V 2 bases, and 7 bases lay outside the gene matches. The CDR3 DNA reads TGTGCCAGCAGTTTAAATCTCGGCGGGAGGGCAGATACGCAGTATTTT. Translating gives CASSLNLGGRADTQYF.

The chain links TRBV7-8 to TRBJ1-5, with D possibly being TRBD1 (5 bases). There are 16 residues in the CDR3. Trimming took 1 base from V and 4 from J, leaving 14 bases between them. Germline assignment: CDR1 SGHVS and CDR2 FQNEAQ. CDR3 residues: CASSLVGAGPNQPQHF. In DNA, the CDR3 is TGTGCCAGCAGCTTAGTAGGGGCCGGACCGAATCAGCCCCAGCATTTT.

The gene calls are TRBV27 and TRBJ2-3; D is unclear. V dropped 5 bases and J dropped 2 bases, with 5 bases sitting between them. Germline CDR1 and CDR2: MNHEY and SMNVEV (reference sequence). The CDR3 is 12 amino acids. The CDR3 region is CASSANTDTQYF. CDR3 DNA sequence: TGTGCCAGCAGTGCAAACACAGATACGCAGTATTTT.

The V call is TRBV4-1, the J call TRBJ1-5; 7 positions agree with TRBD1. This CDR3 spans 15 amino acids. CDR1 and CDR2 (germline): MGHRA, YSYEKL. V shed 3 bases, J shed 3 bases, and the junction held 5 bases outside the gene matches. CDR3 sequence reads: CASSHSTGVNQPQHF. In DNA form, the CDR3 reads TGCGCCAGCAGCCACTCTACAGGGGTCAATCAGCCCCAGCATTTT.

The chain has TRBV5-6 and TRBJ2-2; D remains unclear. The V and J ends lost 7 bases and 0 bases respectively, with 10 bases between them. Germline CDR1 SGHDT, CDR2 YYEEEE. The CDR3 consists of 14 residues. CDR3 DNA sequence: TGTGCCAGCTGGGGTAGCCCGAACACCGGGGAGCTGTTTTTT. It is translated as CASWGSPNTGELFF.

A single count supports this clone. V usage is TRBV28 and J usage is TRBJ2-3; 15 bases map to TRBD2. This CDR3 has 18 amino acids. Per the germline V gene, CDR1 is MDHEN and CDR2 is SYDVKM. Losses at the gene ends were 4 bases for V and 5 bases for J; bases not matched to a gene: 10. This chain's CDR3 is CASSWTGLAGGGGDTQYF. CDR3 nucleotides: TGTGCCAGCAGTTGGACGGGACTAGCGGGAGGCGGGGGAGATACGCAGTATTTT. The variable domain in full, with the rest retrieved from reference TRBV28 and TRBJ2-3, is DVKVTQSSRYLVKRTGEKVFLECVQDMDHENMFWYRQDPGLGLRLIYFSYDVKMKEKGDIPEGYSVSREKKERFSLILESASTNQTSMYLCASSWTGLAGGGGDTQYFGPGTRLTVL.

As DNA, the CDR3 is TGTGCCAGCAGTGACTATAGCAATCAGCCCCAGCATTTT. Its translation is CASSDYSNQPQHF. The gene calls are TRBV28 and TRBJ1-5, with D hard to call. The V end was cut by 5 bases, the J end by 0 bases, with 5 bases between. The CDR3 loop spans 13 amino acids. CDR1 is MDHEN, CDR2 SYDVKM, per germline.

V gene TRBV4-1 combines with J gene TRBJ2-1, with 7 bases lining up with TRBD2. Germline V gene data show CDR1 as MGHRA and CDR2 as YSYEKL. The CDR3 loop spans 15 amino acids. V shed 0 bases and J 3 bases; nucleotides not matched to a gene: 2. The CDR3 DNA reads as TGCGCCAGCAGCCAAGAGGCGGGGGACTACAATGAGCAGTTCTTC. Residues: CASSQEAGDYNEQFF.

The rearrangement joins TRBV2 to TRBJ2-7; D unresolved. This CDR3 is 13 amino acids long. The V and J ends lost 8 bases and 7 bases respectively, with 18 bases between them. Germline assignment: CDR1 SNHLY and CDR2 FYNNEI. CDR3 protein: CASDELPYLEQYF. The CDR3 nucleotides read TGTGCCAGCGACGAACTCCCTTATCTGGAGCAGTACTTC.

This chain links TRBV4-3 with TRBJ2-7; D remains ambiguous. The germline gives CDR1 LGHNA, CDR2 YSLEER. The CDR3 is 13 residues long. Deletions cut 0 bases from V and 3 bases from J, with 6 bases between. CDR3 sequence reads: CASSQDTSYEQYF. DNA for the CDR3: TGCGCCAGCAGCCAAGATACCAGCTACGAGCAGTACTTC.

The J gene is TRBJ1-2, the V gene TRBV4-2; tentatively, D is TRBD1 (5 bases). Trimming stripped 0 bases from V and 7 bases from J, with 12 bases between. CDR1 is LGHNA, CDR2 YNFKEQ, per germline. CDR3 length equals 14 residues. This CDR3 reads CASSQDLGQGGYTF. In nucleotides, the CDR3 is TGTGCCAGCAGCCAAGATCTGGGGCAGGGTGGCTACACCTTC.

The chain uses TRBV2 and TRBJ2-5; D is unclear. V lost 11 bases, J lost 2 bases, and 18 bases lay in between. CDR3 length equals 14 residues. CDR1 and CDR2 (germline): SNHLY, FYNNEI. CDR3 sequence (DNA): TGTGCCGGGCCGCCTATGGATCAACAAGAGACCCAGTACTTC. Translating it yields CAGPPMDQQETQYF.

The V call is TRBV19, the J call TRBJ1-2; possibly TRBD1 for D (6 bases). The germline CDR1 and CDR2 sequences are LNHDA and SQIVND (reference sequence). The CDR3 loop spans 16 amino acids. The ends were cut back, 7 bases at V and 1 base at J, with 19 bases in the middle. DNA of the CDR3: TGTGCCAGTACCGTTGCGGGGGGCGATTTTAACTATGGCTACACCTTC. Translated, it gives CASTVAGGDFNYGYTF. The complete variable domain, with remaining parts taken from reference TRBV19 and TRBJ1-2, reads DGGITQSPKYLFRKEGQNVTLSCEQNLNHDAMYWYRQDPGQGLRLIYYSQIVNDFQKGDIAEGYSVSREKKESFPLTVTSAQKNPTAFYLCASTVAGGDFNYGYTFGSGTRLTVV.

The CDR3 DNA follows: TGTGCCAGTAGTAGAAGACAGGGGGCGATGAACACTGAAGCTTTCTTT. It codes for CASSRRQGAMNTEAFF. The rearrangement joins TRBV19 to TRBJ1-1; 10 bases fit TRBD1. V lost 4 bases and J lost 0; bases outside the gene matches: 5. Germline V gene sequence: CDR1 LNHDA, CDR2 SQIVND (reference sequence). This CDR3 is built from 16 residues.

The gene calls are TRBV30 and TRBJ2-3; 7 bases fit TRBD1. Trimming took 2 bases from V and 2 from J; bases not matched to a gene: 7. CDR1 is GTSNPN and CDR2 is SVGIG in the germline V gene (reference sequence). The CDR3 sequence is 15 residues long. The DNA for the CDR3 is TGTGCCTGGAGTACAGGGGAAGGGTCCACAGATACGCAGTATTTT. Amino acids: CAWSTGEGSTDTQYF.